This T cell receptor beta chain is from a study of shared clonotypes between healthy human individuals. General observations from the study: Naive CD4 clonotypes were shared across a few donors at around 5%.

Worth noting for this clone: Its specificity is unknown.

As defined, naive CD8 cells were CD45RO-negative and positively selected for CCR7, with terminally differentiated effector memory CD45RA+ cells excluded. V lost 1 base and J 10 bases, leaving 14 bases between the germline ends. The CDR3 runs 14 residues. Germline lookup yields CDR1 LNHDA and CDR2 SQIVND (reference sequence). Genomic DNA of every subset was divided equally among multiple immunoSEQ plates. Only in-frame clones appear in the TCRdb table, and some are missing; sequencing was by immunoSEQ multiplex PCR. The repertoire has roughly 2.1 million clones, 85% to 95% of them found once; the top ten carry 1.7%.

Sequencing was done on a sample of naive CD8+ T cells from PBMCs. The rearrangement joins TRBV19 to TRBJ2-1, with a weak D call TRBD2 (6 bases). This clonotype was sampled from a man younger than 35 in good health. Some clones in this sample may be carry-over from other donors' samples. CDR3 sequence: CASSIVRDSGEQFF. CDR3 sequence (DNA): TGTGCCAGTAGTATAGTTCGAGACAGCGGGGAGCAGTTCTTC.